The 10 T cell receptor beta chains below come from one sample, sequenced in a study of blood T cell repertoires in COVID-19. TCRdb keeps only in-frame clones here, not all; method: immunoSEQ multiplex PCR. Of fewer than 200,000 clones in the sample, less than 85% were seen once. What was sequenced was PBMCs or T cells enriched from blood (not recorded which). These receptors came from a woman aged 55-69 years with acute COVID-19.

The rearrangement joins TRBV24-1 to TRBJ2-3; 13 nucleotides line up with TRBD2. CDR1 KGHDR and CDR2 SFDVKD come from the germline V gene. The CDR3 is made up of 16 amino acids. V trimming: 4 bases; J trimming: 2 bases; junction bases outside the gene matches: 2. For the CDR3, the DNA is TGTGCCACCAGTGAGGGACTAGCGGGGACCACAGATACGCAGTATTTT. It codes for CATSEGLAGTTDTQYF.

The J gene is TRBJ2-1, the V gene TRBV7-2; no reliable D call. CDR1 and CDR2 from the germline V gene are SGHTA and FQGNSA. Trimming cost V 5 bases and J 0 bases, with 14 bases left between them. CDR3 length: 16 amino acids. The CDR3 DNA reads TGTGCCAGCAGCCTCTTATCCGGCGGCTCCTACAATGAGCAGTTCTTC. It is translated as CASSLLSGGSYNEQFF. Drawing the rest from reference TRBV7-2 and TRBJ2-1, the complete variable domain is GAGVSQSPSNKVTEKGKDVELRCDPISGHTALYWYRQSLGQGLEFLIYFQGNSAPDKSGLPSDRFSAERTGGSVSTLTIQRTQQEDSAVYLCASSLLSGGSYNEQFFGPGTRLTVL.

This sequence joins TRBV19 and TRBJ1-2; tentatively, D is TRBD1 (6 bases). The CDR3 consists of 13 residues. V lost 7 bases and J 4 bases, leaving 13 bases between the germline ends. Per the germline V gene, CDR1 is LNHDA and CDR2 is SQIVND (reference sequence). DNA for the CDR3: TGTGCCAGTAACAGGGATAGCATCTATGGCTACACCTTC. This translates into CASNRDSIYGYTF.

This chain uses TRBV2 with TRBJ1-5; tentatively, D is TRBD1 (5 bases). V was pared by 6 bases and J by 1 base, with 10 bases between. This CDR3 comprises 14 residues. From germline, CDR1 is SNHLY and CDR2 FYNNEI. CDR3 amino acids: CASSREVSNQPQHF. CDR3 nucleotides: TGTGCCAGCAGCAGGGAGGTGAGCAATCAGCCCCAGCATTTT.

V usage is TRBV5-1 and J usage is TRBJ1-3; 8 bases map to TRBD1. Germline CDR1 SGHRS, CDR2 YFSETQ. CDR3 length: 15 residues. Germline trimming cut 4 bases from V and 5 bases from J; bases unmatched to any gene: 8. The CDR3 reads CASSPGTGRRNTIYF. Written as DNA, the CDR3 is TGCGCCAGCAGCCCCGGGACAGGACGGAGAAACACCATATATTTT.

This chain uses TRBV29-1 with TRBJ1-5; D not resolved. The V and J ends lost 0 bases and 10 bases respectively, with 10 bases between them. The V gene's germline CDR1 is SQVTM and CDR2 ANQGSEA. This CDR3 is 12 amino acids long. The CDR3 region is CSVEDSPGPQHF. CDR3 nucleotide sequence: TGCAGCGTTGAAGATTCCCCCGGTCCCCAGCATTTT.

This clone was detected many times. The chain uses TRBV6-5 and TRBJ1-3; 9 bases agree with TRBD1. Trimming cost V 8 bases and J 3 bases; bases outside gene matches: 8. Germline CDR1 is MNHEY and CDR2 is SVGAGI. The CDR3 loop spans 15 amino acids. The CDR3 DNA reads TGTGCCAGCCAGAACCCGGGACAGGGTGGAAACACCATATATTTT. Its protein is CASQNPGQGGNTIYF.

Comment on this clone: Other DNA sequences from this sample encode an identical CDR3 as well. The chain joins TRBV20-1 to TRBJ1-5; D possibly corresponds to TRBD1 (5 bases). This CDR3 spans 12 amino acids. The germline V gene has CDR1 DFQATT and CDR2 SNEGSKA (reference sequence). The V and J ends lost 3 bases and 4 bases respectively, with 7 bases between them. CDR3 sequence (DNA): TGCAGTGCTAGTCGGGGGAATCAGCCCCAGCATTTT. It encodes CSASRGNQPQHF.

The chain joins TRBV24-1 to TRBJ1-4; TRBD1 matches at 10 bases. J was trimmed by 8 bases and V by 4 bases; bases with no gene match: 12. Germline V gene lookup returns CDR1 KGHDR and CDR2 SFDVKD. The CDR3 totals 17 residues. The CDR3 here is CATSDPGSGTGVEKLFF. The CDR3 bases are TGTGCCACCAGTGACCCGGGGTCCGGGACAGGGGTAGAAAAACTGTTTTTT.

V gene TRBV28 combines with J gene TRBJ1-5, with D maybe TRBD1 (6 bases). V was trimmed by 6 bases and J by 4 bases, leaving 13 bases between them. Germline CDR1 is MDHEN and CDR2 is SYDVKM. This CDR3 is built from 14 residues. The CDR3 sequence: CASRIKTGNQPQHF. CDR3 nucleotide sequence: TGTGCCAGCAGGATAAAAACAGGGAATCAGCCCCAGCATTTT.